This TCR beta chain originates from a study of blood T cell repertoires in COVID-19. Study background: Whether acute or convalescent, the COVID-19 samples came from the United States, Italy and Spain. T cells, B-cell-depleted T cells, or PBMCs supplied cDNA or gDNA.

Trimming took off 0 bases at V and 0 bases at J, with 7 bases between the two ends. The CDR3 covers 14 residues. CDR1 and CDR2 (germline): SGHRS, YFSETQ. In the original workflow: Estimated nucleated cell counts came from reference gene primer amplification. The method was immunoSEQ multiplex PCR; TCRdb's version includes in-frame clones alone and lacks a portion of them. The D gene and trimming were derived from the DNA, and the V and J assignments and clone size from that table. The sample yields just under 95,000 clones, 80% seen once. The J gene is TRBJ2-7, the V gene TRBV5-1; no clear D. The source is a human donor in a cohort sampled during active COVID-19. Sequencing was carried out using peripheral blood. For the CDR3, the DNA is TGCGCCAGCAGCTTGGACATCTCCTCCTACGAGCAGTACTTC. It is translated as CASSLDISSYEQYF.